The 19 T cell receptor beta chains presented below share a single source sample, sequenced in a study of shared clonotypes between healthy human individuals. In the naive CD8 group, cells lacked CD45RO and were positively selected for CCR7, so terminally differentiated effector memory CD45RA+ cells were left out. Sequenced by immunoSEQ multiplex PCR; TCRdb stores in-frame clones only, minus some. The sample records 1.5 million to 2.5 million clones, about 95% being singletons. Source material: naive CD8+ T cells sorted from blood. The receptors stem from a man between 18 and 35 years old in good health.

The chain employs TRBV9 and TRBJ2-3; a possible D gene is TRBD1 (6 bases). V lost 3 bases, J lost 0 bases, and 14 bases lay in between. The germline V gene has CDR1 SGDLS and CDR2 YYNGEE. CDR3 length: 16 residues. The chain's CDR3 is CASSAQYRDSTDTQYF. In nucleotides, the CDR3 is TGTGCCAGCAGCGCCCAGTACAGGGATAGCACAGATACGCAGTATTTT.

The chain recombines TRBV10-3 with TRBJ2-7, with 9 bases matching TRBD2. J lost 0 bases, V lost 0 bases, and 9 bases had no gene match. Germline-derived CDR1 and CDR2 are ENHRY and SYGVKD. This CDR3 region has 18 residues. CDR3 in DNA: TGTGCCATCAGTGAGTCGACCCCACTAGCGGGCAGCTCCTACGAGCAGTACTTC. The encoded protein is CAISESTPLAGSSYEQYF.

In the case of this clone: This CDR3 is also generated by other DNA sequences in the sample. The chain couples TRBV4-1 to TRBJ1-1, with a possible D match to TRBD1 (6 bases). This CDR3 has 14 amino acids. Trimming took 2 bases from V and 4 from J, leaving 11 bases between them. The germline CDR1 and CDR2 sequences are MGHRA and YSYEKL. The CDR3, as DNA: TGCGCCAGCAGCCAAAGCAGGGGCTTCACTGAAGCTTTCTTT. It specifies CASSQSRGFTEAFF.

The chain is built from TRBV28 and TRBJ1-2; D is unclear. Trimming removed 2 bases from V and 0 bases from J, with 10 bases in between. Germline V CDR1 and CDR2: MDHEN, SYDVKM. The CDR3 length is 15 residues. In DNA, the CDR3 is TGTGCCAGCAGTTTAAAACCGAGCTCTAACTATGGCTACACCTTC. Translation gives CASSLKPSSNYGYTF.

This clone was counted once. The chain joins TRBV10-3 to TRBJ2-1, with TRBD2 identical over 9 bases. This CDR3 has 15 residues. The V segment lost 2 bases and the J segment 5 bases; nucleotides outside the gene matches: 4. Germline V gene lookup returns CDR1 ENHRY and CDR2 SYGVKD. The CDR3 protein is CAISEPSGTNNEQFF. DNA of the CDR3: TGTGCCATCAGTGAGCCTAGCGGGACCAACAATGAGCAGTTCTTC.

This clone has more than one count but fewer than ten. Other DNA sequences within the sample encode an identical CDR3. This chain joins TRBV10-1 and TRBJ2-7; the match to TRBD1 covers 9 bases. The V segment lost 0 bases and the J segment 4 bases; nucleotides outside the gene matches: 1. Germline V gene sequence: CDR1 WNHNN, CDR2 SYGVQD (reference sequence). The CDR3 runs to 14 residues. This CDR3 is CASSESGTGYEQYF. CDR3 bases: TGCGCCAGCAGTGAGTCCGGGACAGGGTACGAGCAGTACTTC.

In this sample, this clone turned up once. The V gene is TRBV7-2, the J gene TRBJ2-2; 7 nucleotides match TRBD2. Trimming removed 4 bases from V and 7 bases from J; junction bases left unmatched: 6. The germline V gene encodes CDR1 SGHTA and CDR2 FQGNSA. The CDR3 covers 14 residues. The CDR3 region is CASSSLLAYGELFF. For the CDR3, the DNA is TGTGCCAGCAGCTCCTTACTAGCGTACGGGGAGCTGTTTTTT.

V gene TRBV19 combines with J gene TRBJ1-1; D remains ambiguous. The CDR3 extends over 13 amino acids. Germline CDR1 LNHDA, CDR2 SQIVND (reference sequence). V was shortened by 5 bases and J by 1 base, with 8 bases between the two germline ends. CDR3 DNA sequence: TGTGCCAGTAGTGTCATGGGGAACACTGAAGCTTTCTTT. Translation gives CASSVMGNTEAFF.

The chain recombines TRBV4-1 with TRBJ2-1, with D possibly matching TRBD1 (5 bases). Germline V CDR1 and CDR2: MGHRA, YSYEKL. V was trimmed by 5 bases and J by 3 bases, leaving 8 bases between them. This CDR3 comprises 13 residues. CDR3 in DNA: TGCGCCAGCAGCTTCAGGGTCTACAATGAGCAGTTCTTC. This encodes CASSFRVYNEQFF.

The V call is TRBV27, the J call TRBJ2-1, with D maybe TRBD1 (7 bases). The CDR3 extends over 15 amino acids. V was pared by 5 bases and J by 9 bases, with 20 bases between. Looked up from germline, CDR1 is MNHEY and CDR2 is SMNVEV (reference sequence). The CDR3 region is CASSPPGGPGGEQFF. DNA of the CDR3: TGTGCCAGCAGTCCCCCCGGGGGCCCAGGGGGTGAGCAGTTCTTC.

As regards this clone: Other DNA sequences of this sample code for an identical CDR3. The chain combines TRBV11-2 with TRBJ2-7, with D unresolved. CDR3 length: 13 residues. Trimming stripped 1 base from V and 1 base from J, with 5 bases between. Germline V lookup: CDR1 SGHAT, CDR2 FQNNGV. In nucleotides, the CDR3 is TGTGCCAGCAGCTTAGCTGGGTCCTACGAGCAGTACTTC. Amino acids: CASSLAGSYEQYF.

This chain connects TRBV7-6 to TRBJ2-3, with 7 bases identical to TRBD1. Losses at the gene ends were 1 base for V and 7 bases for J; bases not matched to a gene: 11. Per germline, CDR1 SGHVS and CDR2 FNYEAQ. This CDR3 comprises 16 residues. CDR3 loop: CASSLGGGPMAYTQYF. DNA for the CDR3: TGTGCCAGCAGCTTAGGAGGGGGCCCAATGGCATATACGCAGTATTTT.

The V call is TRBV7-9, the J call TRBJ2-1, with 12 bases that match TRBD2. The germline V gene encodes CDR1 SEHNR and CDR2 FQNEAQ (reference sequence). CDR3 size: 17 residues. Germline trimming cut 8 bases from V and 0 bases from J; bases unmatched to any gene: 8. The CDR3 bases are TGTGCCAGCCCGGGACTAGCGGGTCCGAGCTCCTACAATGAGCAGTTCTTC. This codes for CASPGLAGPSSYNEQFF.

This chain uses TRBV27 with TRBJ2-7; D uncertain. This CDR3 comprises 13 residues. The V end was cut by 2 bases, the J end by 4 bases, with 9 bases between. Germline V gene sequence: CDR1 MNHEY, CDR2 SMNVEV (reference sequence). In nucleotides, the CDR3 is TGTGCCAGCAGTTTAAGAATGGTTTACGAGCAGTACTTC. Translation gives CASSLRMVYEQYF.

This chain connects TRBV10-3 to TRBJ2-2; possibly TRBD2 for D (5 bases). The length of the CDR3 is 16 residues. Germline V gene data show CDR1 as ENHRY and CDR2 as SYGVKD. With 3 bases removed from V and 0 bases from J, the gap between germline ends came to 11 bases. CDR3 DNA sequence: TGTGCCATCAGTGAACACGGGAACCCGAACACCGGGGAGCTGTTTTTT. It is translated as CAISEHGNPNTGELFF.

This clone was counted only a few times. The chain couples TRBV30 to TRBJ2-3, with 7 bases aligning to TRBD1. V was clipped by 5 bases and J by 0 bases; unmatched bases: 5. Germline loops: CDR1 GTSNPN, CDR2 SVGIG (reference sequence). The CDR3 spans 14 residues. CDR3 DNA sequence: TGTGCCTGGGATCCGGGACAGAGCACAGATACGCAGTATTTT. It encodes CAWDPGQSTDTQYF.

This sequence joins TRBV7-6 and TRBJ2-2, with D uncertain. This CDR3 region has 13 residues. V was pared by 5 bases and J by 5 bases, with 9 bases between. From germline, CDR1 is SGHVS and CDR2 FNYEAQ. In DNA, the CDR3 is TGTGCCAGCAGCCCATTCCGTACCGGGGAGCTGTTTTTT. Translation gives CASSPFRTGELFF.

J is TRBJ1-5 and V is TRBV5-8, with TRBD1 identical over 7 bases. CDR3 length: 14 amino acids. Germline CDR1 reads SGHTS; CDR2 reads YDEGEE. V lost 2 bases and J lost 6; bases outside the gene matches: 5. CDR3 sequence reads: CASSFSTGSQPQHF. For the CDR3, the DNA is TGTGCCAGCAGCTTTTCGACAGGGAGTCAGCCCCAGCATTTT.

The rearrangement joins TRBV10-1 to TRBJ2-3; 10 bases align to TRBD2. In germline, CDR1 is WNHNN, CDR2 SYGVQD (reference sequence). Unmatched junction bases numbered 7, after V lost 3 bases and J lost 4 bases. The CDR3 loop spans 16 amino acids. DNA for the CDR3: TGCGCCAGCAGTGATGTGGCTAGCGGGAGCTCAGATACGCAGTATTTT. Translation gives CASSDVASGSSDTQYF.